What follows describes a single TCR beta chain. The data stem from a study of blood T cell repertoires in COVID-19. About the research overall: Samples came from the United States, Italy and Spain, spanning acute and convalescent COVID-19. PBMCs, B-cell-depleted T cells, or T cells were the source of the cDNA or gDNA that made up the material.

V lost 4 bases and J 4 bases, leaving 11 bases between the germline ends. The V gene's germline CDR1 is WNHNN and CDR2 SYGVQD (reference sequence). The CDR3 runs to 13 residues. Original processing methods: Amplification with reference gene primers provided the estimates of nucleated cell counts. Clones were sequenced by immunoSEQ multiplex PCR, and TCRdb holds only the in-frame ones, with some missing. Clonal size and the V and J genes are those of that table, whereas D and trimming came from the DNA. The profile shows roughly 200,000 clones, around 90% of them singletons. This receptor was taken from a woman between 18 and 30 years old who had recovered from COVID-19. J is TRBJ2-7 and V is TRBV10-1; D gene ambiguous. The sequenced sample consisted of peripheral blood. The DNA for the CDR3 is TGCGCCAGCAGTGGGGCCGCGAGTTACGAGCAGTACTTC. Its translation is CASSGAASYEQYF.